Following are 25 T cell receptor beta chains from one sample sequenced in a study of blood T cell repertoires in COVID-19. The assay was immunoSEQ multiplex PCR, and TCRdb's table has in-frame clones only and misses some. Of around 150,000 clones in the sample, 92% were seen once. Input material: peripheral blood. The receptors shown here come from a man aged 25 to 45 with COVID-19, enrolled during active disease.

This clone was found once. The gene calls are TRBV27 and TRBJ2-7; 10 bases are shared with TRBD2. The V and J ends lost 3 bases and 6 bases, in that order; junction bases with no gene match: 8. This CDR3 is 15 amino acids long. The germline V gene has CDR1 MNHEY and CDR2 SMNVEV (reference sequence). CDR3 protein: CASSLSLAGSSEQYF. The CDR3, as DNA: TGTGCCAGCAGTTTGTCACTAGCGGGGTCTAGCGAGCAGTACTTC.

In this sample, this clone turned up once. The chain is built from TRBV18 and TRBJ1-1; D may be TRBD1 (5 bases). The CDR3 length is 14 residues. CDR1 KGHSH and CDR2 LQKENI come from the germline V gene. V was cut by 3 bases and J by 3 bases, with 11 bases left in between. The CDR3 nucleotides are TGTGCCAGCTCACCGGGGGGAGGGGACACTGAAGCTTTCTTT. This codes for CASSPGGGDTEAFF.

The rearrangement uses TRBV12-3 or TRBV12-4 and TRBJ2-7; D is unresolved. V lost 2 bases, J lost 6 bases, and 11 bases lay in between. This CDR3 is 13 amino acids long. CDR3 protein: CASSLRPSSEQYF. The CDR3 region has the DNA TGTGCCAGCAGTTTAAGGCCCTCTAGCGAGCAGTACTTC.

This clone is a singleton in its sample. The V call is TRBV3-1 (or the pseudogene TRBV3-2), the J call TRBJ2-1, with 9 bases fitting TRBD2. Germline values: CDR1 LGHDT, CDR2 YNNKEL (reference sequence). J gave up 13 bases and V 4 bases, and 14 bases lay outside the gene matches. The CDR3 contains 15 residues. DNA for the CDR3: TGTGCCAGCAGCCTCCCGCTCGTCGCGGGGGGGCCCCAGTTCTTC. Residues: CASSLPLVAGGPQFF.

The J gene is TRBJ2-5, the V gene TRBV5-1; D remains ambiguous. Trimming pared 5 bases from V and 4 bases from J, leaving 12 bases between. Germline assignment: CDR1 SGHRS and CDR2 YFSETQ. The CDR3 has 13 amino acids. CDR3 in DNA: TGCGCCAGCAGTTTAAGGAGTAGAGAGACCCAGTACTTC. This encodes CASSLRSRETQYF.

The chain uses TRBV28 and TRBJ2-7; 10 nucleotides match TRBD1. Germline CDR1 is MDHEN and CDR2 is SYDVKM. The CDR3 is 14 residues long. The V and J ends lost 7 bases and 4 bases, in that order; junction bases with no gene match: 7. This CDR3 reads CASTPTGGMYEQYF. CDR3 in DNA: TGTGCCAGCACCCCGACAGGGGGCATGTACGAGCAGTACTTC.

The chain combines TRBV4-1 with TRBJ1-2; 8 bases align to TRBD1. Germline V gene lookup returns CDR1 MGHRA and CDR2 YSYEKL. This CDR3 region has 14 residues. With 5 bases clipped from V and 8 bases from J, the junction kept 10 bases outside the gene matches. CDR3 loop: CASSYDRGIGGYTF. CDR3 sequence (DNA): TGCGCCAGCAGCTACGACAGGGGAATAGGCGGCTACACCTTC.

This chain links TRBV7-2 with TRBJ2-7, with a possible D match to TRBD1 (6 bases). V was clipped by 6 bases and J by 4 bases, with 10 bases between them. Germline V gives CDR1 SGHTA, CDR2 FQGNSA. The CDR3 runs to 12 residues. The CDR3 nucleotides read TGTGCCAGCAGTAGGGACAAATACGAGCAGTACTTC. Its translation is CASSRDKYEQYF. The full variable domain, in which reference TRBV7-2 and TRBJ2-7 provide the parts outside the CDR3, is GAGVSQSPSNKVTEKGKDVELRCDPISGHTALYWYRQSLGQGLEFLIYFQGNSAPDKSGLPSDRFSAERTGGSVSTLTIQRTQQEDSAVYLCASSRDKYEQYFGPGTRLTVT.

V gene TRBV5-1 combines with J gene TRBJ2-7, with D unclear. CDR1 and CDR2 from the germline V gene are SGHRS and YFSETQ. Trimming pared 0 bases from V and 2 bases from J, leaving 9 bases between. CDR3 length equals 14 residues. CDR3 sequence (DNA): TGCGCCAGCAGCTTGGAGTTTGCGACCTACGAGCAGTACTTC. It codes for CASSLEFATYEQYF.

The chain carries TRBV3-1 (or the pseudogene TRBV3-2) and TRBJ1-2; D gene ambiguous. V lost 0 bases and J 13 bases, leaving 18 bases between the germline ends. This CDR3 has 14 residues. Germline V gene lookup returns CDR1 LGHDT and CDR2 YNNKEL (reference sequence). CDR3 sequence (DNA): TGTGCCAGCAGCCAAGATCGAGGAGGGAGGAGGAGCACCTTC. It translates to CASSQDRGGRRSTF.

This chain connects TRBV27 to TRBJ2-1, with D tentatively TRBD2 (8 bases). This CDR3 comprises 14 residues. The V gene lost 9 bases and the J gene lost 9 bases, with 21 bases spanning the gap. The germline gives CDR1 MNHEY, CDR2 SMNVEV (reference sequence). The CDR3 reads CASPSGGPGGEQFF. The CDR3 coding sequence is TGTGCCAGTCCCAGCGGGGGACCAGGGGGTGAGCAGTTCTTC.

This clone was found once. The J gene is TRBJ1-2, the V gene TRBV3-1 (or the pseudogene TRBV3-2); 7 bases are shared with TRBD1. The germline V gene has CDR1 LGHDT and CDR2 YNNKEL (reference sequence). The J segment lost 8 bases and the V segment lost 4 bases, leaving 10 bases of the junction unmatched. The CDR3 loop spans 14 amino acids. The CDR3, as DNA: TGTGCCAGCAGCCCCGGGCAGGGGGTAAGCGGCTACACCTTC. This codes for CASSPGQGVSGYTF.

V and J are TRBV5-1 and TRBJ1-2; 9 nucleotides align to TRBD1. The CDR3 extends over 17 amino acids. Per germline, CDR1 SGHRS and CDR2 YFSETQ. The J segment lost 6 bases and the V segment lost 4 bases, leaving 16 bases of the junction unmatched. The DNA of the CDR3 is TGCGCCAGCAGCCCCTACAGGGGGCGATATGATGCGGATGGCTACACCTTC. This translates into CASSPYRGRYDADGYTF.

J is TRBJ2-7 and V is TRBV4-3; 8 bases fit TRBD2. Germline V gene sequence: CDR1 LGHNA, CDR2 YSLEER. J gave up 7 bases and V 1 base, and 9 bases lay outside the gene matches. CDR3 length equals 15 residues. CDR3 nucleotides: TGCGCCAGCAGCCAAGGCCGGACTAGCCGGCGGGAGCAGTACTTC. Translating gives CASSQGRTSRREQYF.

The CDR3 here is CASSLRTGGNPYYEQYF. The CDR3 region has the DNA TGTGCCAGCAGCCTCAGGACAGGGGGCAACCCTTACTACGAGCAGTACTTC. The V call is TRBV13, the J call TRBJ2-7; 11 bases agree with TRBD1. This CDR3 is 17 amino acids long. Losses at the gene ends were 5 bases for V and 3 bases for J; bases not matched to a gene: 12. Per germline, CDR1 PRHDT and CDR2 FYEKMQ (reference sequence).

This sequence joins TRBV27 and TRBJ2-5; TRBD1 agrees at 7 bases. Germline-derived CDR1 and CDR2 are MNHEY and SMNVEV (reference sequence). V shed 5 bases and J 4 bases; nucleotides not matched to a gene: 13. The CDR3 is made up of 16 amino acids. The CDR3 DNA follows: TGTGCCAGCAGTCCCAAAAACAGGGGATCAGGAGAGACCCAGTACTTC. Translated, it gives CASSPKNRGSGETQYF.

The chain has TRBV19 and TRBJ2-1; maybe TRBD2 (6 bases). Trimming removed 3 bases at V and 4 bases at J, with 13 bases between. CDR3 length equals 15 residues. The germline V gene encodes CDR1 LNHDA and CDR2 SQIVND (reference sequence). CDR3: CASSIGRDWYNEQFF. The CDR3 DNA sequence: TGTGCCAGTAGTATCGGAAGGGACTGGTACAATGAGCAGTTCTTC.

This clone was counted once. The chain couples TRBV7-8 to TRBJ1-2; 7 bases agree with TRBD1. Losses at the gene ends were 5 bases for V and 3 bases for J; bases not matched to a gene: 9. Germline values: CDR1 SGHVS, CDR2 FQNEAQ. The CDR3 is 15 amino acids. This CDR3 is CASSTRQGADYGYTF. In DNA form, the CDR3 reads TGTGCCAGCAGCACCCGACAGGGTGCGGACTATGGCTACACCTTC.

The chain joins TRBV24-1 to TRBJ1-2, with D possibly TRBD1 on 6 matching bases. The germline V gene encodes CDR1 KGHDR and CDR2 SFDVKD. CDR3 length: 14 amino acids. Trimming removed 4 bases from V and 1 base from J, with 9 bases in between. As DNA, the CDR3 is TGTGCCACCAGTGACCCAGGGGTTAACTATGGCTACACCTTC. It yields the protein CATSDPGVNYGYTF.

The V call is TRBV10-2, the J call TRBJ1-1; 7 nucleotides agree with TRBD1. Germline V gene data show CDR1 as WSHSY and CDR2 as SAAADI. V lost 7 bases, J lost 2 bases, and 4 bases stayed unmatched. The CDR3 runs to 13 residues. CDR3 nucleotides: TGCGCCAGCAATAAAGGGGGCAACACTGAAGCTTTCTTT. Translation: CASNKGGNTEAFF.

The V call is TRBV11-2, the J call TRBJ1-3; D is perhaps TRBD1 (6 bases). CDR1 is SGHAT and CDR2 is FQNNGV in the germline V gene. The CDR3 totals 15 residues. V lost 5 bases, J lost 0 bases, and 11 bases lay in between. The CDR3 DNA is TGTGCCAGCAGCACCGACAGGCACTCTGGAAACACCATATATTTT. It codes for CASSTDRHSGNTIYF. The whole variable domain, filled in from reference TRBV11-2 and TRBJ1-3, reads EAGVAQSPRYKIIEKRQSVAFWCNPISGHATLYWYQQILGQGPKLLIQFQNNGVVDDSQLPKDRFSAERLKGVDSTLKIQPAKLEDSAVYLCASSTDRHSGNTIYFGEGSWLTVV.

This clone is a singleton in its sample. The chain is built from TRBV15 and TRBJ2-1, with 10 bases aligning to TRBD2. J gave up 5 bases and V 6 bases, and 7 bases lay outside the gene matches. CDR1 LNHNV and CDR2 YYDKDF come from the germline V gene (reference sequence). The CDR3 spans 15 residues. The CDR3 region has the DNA TGTGCCACCAGGCGGACCGGGACTAGCGACAATGAGCAGTTCTTC. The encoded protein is CATRRTGTSDNEQFF.

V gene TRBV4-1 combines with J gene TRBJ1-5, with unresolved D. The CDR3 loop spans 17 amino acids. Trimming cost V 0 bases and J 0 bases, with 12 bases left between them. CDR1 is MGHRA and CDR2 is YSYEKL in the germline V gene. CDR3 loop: CASSQEMVSYSNQPQHF. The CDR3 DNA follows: TGCGCCAGCAGCCAAGAGATGGTTAGCTATAGCAATCAGCCCCAGCATTTT.

The chain's CDR3 is CATSRDRGSSYYGYTF. The CDR3, as DNA: TGTGCCACCAGCAGAGATCGAGGTTCATCCTACTATGGCTACACCTTC. The rearrangement links TRBV15 to TRBJ1-2; D uncertain. V lost 0 bases to trimming and J lost 3 bases, with 14 bases between them. The germline CDR1 and CDR2 sequences are LNHNV and YYDKDF (reference sequence). The CDR3 consists of 16 residues.

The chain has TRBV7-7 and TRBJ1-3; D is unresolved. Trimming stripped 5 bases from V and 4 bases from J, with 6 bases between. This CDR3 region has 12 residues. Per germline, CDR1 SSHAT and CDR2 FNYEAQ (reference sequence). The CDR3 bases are TGTGCCAGCAGCCCGGGAGGAAACACCATATATTTT. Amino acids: CASSPGGNTIYF.